This entry lists 5 T cell receptor beta chains sequenced from one sample in a study of read filtering for tumor transcriptome and immune sequencing. This library used approximately 370 ng RNA and molecular barcoded adaptors spanning alpha/delta and beta/gamma chains. TCRdb re-called the reads with MiXCR, one entry per CDR3 protein. Of some 41,000 distinct CDR3 sequences in the sample, roughly an eighth were seen once. Sequenced sample: a population of CD138-negative cells sorted from bone marrow. Receptor source: a donor at least 40 years old with multiple myeloma.

This clonotype was recorded at least ten times. CDR3 nucleotides: TGTGCCAGCAGACGGACTACTAATTACAATGAGCAGTTCTTC. This encodes CASRRTTNYNEQFF. The J gene is TRBJ2-1, the V gene TRBV2; D perhaps matches TRBD2 (6 bases). Trimming took 6 bases from V and 4 from J, leaving 13 bases between them. Germline CDR1 and CDR2: SNHLY and FYNNEI. The CDR3 contains 14 residues.

This clonotype occurred many times. The CDR3 loop is CASSVSGTPYTF. The CDR3 nucleotides read TGTGCCAGCAGCGTATCCGGGACCCCCTACACCTTC. The chain employs TRBV28 and TRBJ1-2; perhaps TRBD1 as D (5 bases). This CDR3 has 12 amino acids. CDR1 is MDHEN and CDR2 is SYDVKM in the germline V gene. Deletions cut 6 bases from V and 10 bases from J, with 15 bases between.

This clonotype is classed as medium-sized (0.01 to 0.1%). Here the CDR3 reads CASSKAEDSALEQFF. The CDR3 nucleotides read TGTGCCAGCAGCAAAGCCGAGGATTCGGCATTGGAGCAGTTCTTC. This chain connects TRBV21-1 to TRBJ2-1. TRBV21-1 is designated a pseudogene. The CDR3 extends over 15 amino acids.

This clonotype showed up many times. The chain carries TRBV24-1 and TRBJ2-5, with D perhaps matching TRBD1 or TRBD2 (7 bases each). This CDR3 contains 14 residues. Between the trimmed V and J ends, which lost 7 bases and 5 bases, there was a span of 16 bases. The germline gives CDR1 KGHDR, CDR2 SFDVKD. The CDR3 DNA reads as TGTGCCACCAGCAGGGGGGGGGCCGGGGAGACCCAGTACTTC. This codes for CATSRGGAGETQYF.

CDR3 sequence (DNA): TGTGCCAGCAGCCCACCGGGAAGGCACCAAGAGACCCAGTACTTC. Its protein product is CASSPPGRHQETQYF. V gene TRBV7-2 combines with J gene TRBJ2-5; D perhaps matches TRBD2 (5 bases). This CDR3 is 15 amino acids long. Trimming left V 5 bases short and J 0 bases short, with 13 bases between. Germline V gene lookup returns CDR1 SGHTA and CDR2 FQGNSA.